The entry below describes one T cell receptor (beta chain). What it binds is unknown. Approximately 110 mL of blood, on average, came from one heparinised draw per donor. The CDR3 spans 17 residues. From germline, CDR1 is PRHDT and CDR2 FYEKMQ (reference sequence). The V and J ends lost 3 bases and 7 bases respectively, with 21 bases between them. The sequenced template was cDNA made from the entire isolated RNA. Some clones are missing from TCRdb's copy, which holds only in-frame ones; the method was immunoSEQ multiplex PCR. The sample records about 700,000 clones, 10% to 15% being singletons. This entry is derived from a study of beta chain features in type 1 diabetes. Looking at the study overall: Healthy donors and patients had similar age, gender and cell yields. The study's findings and limits: All four CD4+ subsets from Type 1 diabetes patients carried moderately but significantly shorter TCRB CDR3s.

This TCR was sampled from a man between 18 and 29 years old with type 1 diabetes. V is TRBV13 and J is TRBJ1-4; D might be TRBD1 (6 bases). Sequenced: naive CD4+ T cells from blood. As DNA, the CDR3 is TGTGCCAGCAGCTTGGGGGCCCAAGGGAGGCGAGGTGAAAAACTGTTTTTT. Its protein product is CASSLGAQGRRGEKLFF.